This T cell receptor beta chain was profiled in a study of OX40 agonist ivuxolimab in advanced cancers. Whole-study findings and limits: At doses 0.1 to 3.0 mg/kg, CD4+ and CD8+ clones expanded. The mean number of expanded clones was higher in CD8+ T cells than in CD4+.

Comment on this clone: What it binds is unknown.

Using immunoSEQ multiplex PCR, the repertoire was profiled, and TCRdb retains in-frame clones only, with some absent. Of 35,000 to 50,000 clones listed, approximately 86% are singletons. V was cut by 5 bases and J by 2 bases, with 13 bases left in between. The CDR3 totals 14 residues. Germline V CDR1 and CDR2: SEHNR, FQNEAQ (reference sequence). The TCR sequence derives from an adult with an advanced solid tumor such as melanoma, head and neck, liver or kidney cancer. The V gene is TRBV7-9, the J gene TRBJ2-7; D gene unclear. This specimen consisted of CD4+ or CD8+ T cells sorted from blood, obtained in a trial of the OX40 agonist ivuxolimab. The CDR3 loop reads CASSRSLNPYEQYF. CDR3 nucleotides: TGTGCCAGCAGCCGTTCACTTAACCCCTACGAGCAGTACTTC.